The following is a T cell receptor (beta chain) sequence with its context. Its antigen is currently unknown. The CDR3 runs to 14 residues. CDR1 and CDR2 from the germline V gene are LGHDT and YNNKEL (reference sequence). The sample originates from a study of monozygotic twins with inflammatory bowel disease. General study results and limits: Especially with disease activity, IBD patients shared fewer clonotypes with others than healthy twins did. Background noise in patient repertoires may stem from differing immunosuppressive treatments.

Each TCR library consumed around 3.5 ug of total RNA. TCRdb re-analyzed the 5' RACE reads; it lists each CDR3 protein once, without DNA. In total, the table holds around 200,000 distinct CDR3 sequences. Sample: blood. This sequence originates from a human donor with ulcerative colitis or Crohn's disease, or a healthy co-twin of an affected twin (not recorded which). The chain has TRBV3-1 and TRBJ1-5. This CDR3 is CASSQAPSWQPQHF. Using reference TRBV3-1 and TRBJ1-5 for the parts outside the CDR3, the full variable domain is DTAVSQTPKYLVTQMGNDKSIKCEQNLGHDTMYWYKQDSKKFLKIMFSYNNKELIINETVPNRFSPKSPDKAHLNLHINSLELGDSAVYFCASSQAPSWQPQHFGDGTRLSIL.